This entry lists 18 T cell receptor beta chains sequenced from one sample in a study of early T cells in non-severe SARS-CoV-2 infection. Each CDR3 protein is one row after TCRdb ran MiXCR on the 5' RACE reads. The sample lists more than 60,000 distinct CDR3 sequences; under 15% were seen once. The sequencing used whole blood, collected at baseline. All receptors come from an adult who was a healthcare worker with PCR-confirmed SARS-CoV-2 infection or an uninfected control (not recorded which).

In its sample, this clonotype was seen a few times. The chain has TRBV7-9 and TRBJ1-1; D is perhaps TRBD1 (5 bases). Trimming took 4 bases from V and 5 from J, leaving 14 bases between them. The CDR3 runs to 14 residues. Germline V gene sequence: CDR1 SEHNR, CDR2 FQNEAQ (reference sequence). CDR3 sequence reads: CASSYQLTETEAFF. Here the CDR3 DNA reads TGTGCCAGCAGCTACCAACTGACAGAAACTGAAGCTTTCTTT.

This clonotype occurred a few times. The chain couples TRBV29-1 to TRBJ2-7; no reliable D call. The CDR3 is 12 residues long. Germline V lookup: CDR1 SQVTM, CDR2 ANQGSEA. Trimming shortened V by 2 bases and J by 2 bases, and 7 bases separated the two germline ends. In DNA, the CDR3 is TGCAGCGTTGAATTAGTAACCTACGAGCAGTACTTC. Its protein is CSVELVTYEQYF.

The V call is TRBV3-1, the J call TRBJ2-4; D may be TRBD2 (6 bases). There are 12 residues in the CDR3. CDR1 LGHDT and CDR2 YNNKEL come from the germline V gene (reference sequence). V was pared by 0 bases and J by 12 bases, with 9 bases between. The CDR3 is CASSQEGRDQYF. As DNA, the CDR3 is TGTGCCAGCAGCCAAGAGGGGCGGGATCAGTACTTC.

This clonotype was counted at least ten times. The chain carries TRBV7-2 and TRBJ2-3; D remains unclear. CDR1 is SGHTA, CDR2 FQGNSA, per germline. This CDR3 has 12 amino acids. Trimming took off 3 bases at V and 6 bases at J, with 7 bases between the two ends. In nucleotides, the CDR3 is TGTGCCAGCAGCTTCACAGTGGATACGCAGTATTTT. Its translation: CASSFTVDTQYF.

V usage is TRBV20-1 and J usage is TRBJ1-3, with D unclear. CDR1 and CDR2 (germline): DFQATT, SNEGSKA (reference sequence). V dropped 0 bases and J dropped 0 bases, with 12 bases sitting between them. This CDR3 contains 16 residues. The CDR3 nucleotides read TGCAGTGCTAGAGATCTCGTCAGCAACTCTGGAAACACCATATATTTT. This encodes CSARDLVSNSGNTIYF.

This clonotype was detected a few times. Written as DNA, the CDR3 is TGTGCCAGCAGCTCAATCCCGATGAGGAGGGGGAATGAAGGCTACGAGCAGTACTTC. It translates to CASSSIPMRRGNEGYEQYF. The rearrangement links TRBV11-2 to TRBJ2-7, with D tentatively TRBD1 or TRBD2 (6 bases each). Germline-derived CDR1 and CDR2 are SGHAT and FQNNGV. The CDR3 runs 19 residues. V was cut by 4 bases and J by 3 bases, with 28 bases left in between.

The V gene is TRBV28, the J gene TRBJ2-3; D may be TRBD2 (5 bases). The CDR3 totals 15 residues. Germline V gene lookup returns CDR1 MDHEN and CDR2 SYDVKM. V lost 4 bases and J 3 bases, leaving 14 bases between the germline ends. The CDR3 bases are TGTGCCAGCAGTTCTCCCAGGAGCGGAACAGATACGCAGTATTTT. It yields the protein CASSSPRSGTDTQYF.

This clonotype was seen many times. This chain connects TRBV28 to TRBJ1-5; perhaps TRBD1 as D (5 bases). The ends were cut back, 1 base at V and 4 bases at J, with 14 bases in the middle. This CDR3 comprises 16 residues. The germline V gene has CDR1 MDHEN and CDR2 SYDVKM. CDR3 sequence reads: CASSLSPGGFNQPQHF. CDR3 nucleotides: TGTGCCAGCAGTTTATCCCCGGGGGGGTTTAATCAGCCCCAGCATTTT.

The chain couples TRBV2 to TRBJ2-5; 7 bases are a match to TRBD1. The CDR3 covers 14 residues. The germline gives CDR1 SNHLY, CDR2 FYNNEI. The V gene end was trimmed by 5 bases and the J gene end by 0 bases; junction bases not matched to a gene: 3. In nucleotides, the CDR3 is TGTGCCAGCAGTTACAGGGGTAACCAAGAGACCCAGTACTTC. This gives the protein CASSYRGNQETQYF.

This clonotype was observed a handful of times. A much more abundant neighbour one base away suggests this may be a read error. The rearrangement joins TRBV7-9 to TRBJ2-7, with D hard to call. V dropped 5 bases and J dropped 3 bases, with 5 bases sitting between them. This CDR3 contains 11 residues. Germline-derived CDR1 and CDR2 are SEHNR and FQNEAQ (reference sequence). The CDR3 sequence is CASSQHYEQYF. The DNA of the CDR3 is TGTGCCAGCAGCCAGCACTACGAGCAGTACTTC.

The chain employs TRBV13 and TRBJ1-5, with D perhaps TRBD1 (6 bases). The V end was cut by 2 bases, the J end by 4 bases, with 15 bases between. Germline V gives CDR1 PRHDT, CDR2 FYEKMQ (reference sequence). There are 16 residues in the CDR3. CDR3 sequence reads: CASSLIGTRGNQPQHF. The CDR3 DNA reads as TGTGCCAGCAGCTTAATAGGGACACGGGGAAATCAGCCCCAGCATTTT.

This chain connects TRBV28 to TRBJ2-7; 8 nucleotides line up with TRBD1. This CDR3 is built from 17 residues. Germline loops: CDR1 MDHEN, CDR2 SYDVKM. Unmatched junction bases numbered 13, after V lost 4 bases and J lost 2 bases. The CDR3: CASSYDTRDRLTYEQYF. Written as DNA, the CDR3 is TGTGCCAGCAGTTACGATACCCGGGACAGGCTTACCTACGAGCAGTACTTC.

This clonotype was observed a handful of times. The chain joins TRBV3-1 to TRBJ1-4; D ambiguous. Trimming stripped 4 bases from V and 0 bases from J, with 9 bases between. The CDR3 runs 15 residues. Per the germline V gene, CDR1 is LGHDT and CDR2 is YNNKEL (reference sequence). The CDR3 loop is CASSPTGTTNEKLFF. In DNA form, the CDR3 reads TGTGCCAGCAGCCCCACGGGAACAACTAATGAAAAACTGTTTTTT.

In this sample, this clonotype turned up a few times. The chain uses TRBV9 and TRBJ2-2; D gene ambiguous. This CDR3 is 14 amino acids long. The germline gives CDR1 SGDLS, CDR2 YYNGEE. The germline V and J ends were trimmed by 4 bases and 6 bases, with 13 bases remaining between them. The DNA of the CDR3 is TGTGCCAGCAGCCCCCCCCTTAGACCCGGGGAGCTGTTTTTT. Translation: CASSPPLRPGELFF.

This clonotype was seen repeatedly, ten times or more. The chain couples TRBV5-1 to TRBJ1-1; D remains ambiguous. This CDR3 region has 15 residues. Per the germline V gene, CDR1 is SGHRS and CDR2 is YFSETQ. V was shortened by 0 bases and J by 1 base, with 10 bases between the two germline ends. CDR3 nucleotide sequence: TGCGCCAGCAGCTTGGCGAACACTCGGAACACTGAAGCTTTCTTT. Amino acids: CASSLANTRNTEAFF.

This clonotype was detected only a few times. The CDR3 here is CSASGYWQVSDTQYF. CDR3 bases: TGCAGTGCTAGCGGGTACTGGCAGGTGTCAGATACGCAGTATTTT. The gene calls are TRBV20-1 and TRBJ2-3; no clear D. CDR1 is DFQATT, CDR2 SNEGSKA, per germline (reference sequence). V dropped 3 bases and J dropped 4 bases, with 17 bases sitting between them. This CDR3 comprises 15 residues.

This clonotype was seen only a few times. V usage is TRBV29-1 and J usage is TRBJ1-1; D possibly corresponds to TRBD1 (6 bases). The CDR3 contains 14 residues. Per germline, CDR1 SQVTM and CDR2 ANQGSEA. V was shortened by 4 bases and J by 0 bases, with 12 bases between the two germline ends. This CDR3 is CSVAQGPMNTEAFF. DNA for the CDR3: TGCAGCGTTGCCCAGGGGCCGATGAACACTGAAGCTTTCTTT.

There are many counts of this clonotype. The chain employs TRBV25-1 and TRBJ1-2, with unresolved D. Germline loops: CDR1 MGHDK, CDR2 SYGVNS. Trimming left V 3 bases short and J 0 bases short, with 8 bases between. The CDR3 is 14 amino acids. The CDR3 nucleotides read TGTGCCAGCAGTGATCAGCCTACTAACTATGGCTACACCTTC. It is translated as CASSDQPTNYGYTF.